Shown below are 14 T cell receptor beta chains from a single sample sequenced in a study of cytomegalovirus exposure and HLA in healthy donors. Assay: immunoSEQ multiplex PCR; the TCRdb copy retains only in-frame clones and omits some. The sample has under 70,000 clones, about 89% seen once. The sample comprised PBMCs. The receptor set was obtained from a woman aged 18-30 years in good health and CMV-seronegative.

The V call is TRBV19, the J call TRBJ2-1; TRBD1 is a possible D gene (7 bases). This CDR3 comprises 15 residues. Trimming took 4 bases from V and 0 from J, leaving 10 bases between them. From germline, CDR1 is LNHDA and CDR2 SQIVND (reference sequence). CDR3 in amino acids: CASSNRGGSYNEQFF. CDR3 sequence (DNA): TGTGCCAGTAGTAACAGGGGAGGCTCCTACAATGAGCAGTTCTTC.

Here the CDR3 DNA reads TGCGCCAGCAGCCAGACTAGCGGGGGGGCCTCGAACACCGGGGAGCTGTTTTTT. Protein: CASSQTSGGASNTGELFF. This chain links TRBV4-3 with TRBJ2-2; 14 bases match TRBD2. CDR1 and CDR2 from the germline V gene are LGHNA and YSLEER. Unmatched junction bases numbered 3, after V lost 3 bases and J lost 0 bases. The CDR3 has 18 amino acids.

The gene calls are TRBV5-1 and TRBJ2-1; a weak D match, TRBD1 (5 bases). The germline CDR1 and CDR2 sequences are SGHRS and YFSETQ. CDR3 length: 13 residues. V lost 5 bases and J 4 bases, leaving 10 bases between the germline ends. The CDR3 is CASRLDSYNEQFF. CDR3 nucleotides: TGCGCCAGCAGACTCGACAGTTACAATGAGCAGTTCTTC.

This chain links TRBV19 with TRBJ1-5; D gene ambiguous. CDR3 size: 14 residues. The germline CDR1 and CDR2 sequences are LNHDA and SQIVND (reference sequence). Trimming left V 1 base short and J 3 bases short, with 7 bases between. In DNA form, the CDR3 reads TGTGCCAGTAGTATAGTAGCCCCCAATCAGCCCCAGCATTTT. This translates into CASSIVAPNQPQHF.

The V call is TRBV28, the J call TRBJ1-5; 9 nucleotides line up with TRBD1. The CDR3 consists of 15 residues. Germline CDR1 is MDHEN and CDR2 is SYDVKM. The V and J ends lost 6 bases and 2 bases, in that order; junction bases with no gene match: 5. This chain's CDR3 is CASRRTGERNQPQHF. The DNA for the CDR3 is TGTGCCAGCAGGAGGACAGGGGAACGCAATCAGCCCCAGCATTTT.

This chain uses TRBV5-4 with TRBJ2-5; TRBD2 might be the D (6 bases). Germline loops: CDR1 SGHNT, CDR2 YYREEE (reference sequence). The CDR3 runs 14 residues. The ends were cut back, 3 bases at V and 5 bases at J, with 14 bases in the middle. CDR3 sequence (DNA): TGTGCCAGCAGCTCCTTTACCGGGACTGAGACCCAGTACTTC. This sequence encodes CASSSFTGTETQYF.

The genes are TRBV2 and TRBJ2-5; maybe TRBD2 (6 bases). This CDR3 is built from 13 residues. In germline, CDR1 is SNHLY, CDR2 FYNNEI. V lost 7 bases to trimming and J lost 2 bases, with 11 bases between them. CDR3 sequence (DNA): TGTGCCAGCACGCGGGATACTCAAGAGACCCAGTACTTC. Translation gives CASTRDTQETQYF. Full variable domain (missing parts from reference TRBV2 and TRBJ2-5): EPEVTQTPSHQVTQMGQEVILRCVPISNHLYFYWYRQILGQKVEFLVSFYNNEISEKSEIFDDQFSVERPDGSNFTLKIRSTKLEDSAMYFCASTRDTQETQYFGPGTRLLVL.

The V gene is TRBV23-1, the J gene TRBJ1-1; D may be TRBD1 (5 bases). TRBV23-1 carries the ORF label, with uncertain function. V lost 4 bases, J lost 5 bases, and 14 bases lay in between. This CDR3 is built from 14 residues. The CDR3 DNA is TGCGCCAGCAGTCGACAAGCGGGGCGTACTGAAGCTTTCTTT. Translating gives CASSRQAGRTEAFF.

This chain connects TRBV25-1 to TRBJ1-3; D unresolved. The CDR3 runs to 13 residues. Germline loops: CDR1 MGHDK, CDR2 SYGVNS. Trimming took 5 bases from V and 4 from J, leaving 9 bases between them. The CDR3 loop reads CASSPLVGNTIYF. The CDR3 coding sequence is TGTGCCAGCAGTCCCCTAGTCGGAAACACCATATATTTT.

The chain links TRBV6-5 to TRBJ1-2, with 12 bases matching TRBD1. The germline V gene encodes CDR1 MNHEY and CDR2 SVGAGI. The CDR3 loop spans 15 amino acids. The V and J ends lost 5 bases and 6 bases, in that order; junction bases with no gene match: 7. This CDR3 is CASSGRDRGRNGYTF. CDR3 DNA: TGTGCCAGCAGTGGAAGGGACAGGGGGCGGAATGGCTACACCTTC.

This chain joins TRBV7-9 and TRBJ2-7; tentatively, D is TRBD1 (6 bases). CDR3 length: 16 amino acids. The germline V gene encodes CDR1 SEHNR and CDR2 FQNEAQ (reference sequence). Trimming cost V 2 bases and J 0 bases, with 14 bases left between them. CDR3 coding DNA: TGTGCCAGCAGCTTATCAGGGGCTCTCAGCTCCTACGAGCAGTACTTC. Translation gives CASSLSGALSSYEQYF.

The CDR3 DNA reads TGCAGCGAAATAAGACAGGGGGTAGGTGCTGGGGCCAACGTCCTGACTTTC. Residues: CSEIRQGVGAGANVLTF. V and J are TRBV29-1 and TRBJ2-6; 9 bases are a match to TRBD1. The CDR3 has 17 residues. V lost 7 bases, J lost 2 bases, and 12 bases stayed unmatched. Looked up from germline, CDR1 is SQVTM and CDR2 is ANQGSEA.

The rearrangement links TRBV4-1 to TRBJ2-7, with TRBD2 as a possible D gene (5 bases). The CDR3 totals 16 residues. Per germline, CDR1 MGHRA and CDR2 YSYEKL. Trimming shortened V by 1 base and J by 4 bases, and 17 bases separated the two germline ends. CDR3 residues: CASSQGDAGGVYEQYF. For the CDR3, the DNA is TGCGCCAGCAGCCAAGGAGACGCGGGTGGGGTTTACGAGCAGTACTTC.

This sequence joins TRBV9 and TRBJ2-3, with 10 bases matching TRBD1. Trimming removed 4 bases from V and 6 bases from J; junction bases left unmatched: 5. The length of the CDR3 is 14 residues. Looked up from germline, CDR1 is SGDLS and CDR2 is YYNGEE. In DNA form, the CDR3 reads TGTGCCAGCAGCCAGGGGACAGGGGAGGATACGCAGTATTTT. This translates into CASSQGTGEDTQYF.